This T cell receptor (beta chain) was retrieved from a study of T cell repertoires in cytomegalovirus infection. TCRdb processed the reads anew with MiXCR; each CDR3 protein has one entry. This table has 680,000 or so distinct CDR3 sequences, around 30% appearing once. Details on this clonotype: Antigen: not known.

CDR3 length: 15 residues. Germline V gene data show CDR1 as LGHNT and CDR2 as FRNRAP. Losses at the gene ends were 7 bases for V and 8 bases for J; bases not matched to a gene: 13. The sequence was collected from a human donor in good health (CMV status not recorded). Some clones in this sample may be carry-over from other donors' samples. Source: cultured PBMCs, taken from culture after CMV antigen stimulation. This chain joins TRBV12-5 and TRBJ2-1, with TRBD1 matching over 8 bases. This chain's CDR3 is CASVLTGTGGDEQFF. In DNA, the CDR3 is TGTGCTAGTGTTCTAACCGGGACAGGCGGGGATGAGCAGTTCTTC.